This TCR beta chain was obtained from a study of CD8 T cells in ankylosing spondylitis. This clonotype appeared a few times. Trimming removed 4 bases at V and 3 bases at J, with 11 bases between. Germline V gives CDR1 SGHRS, CDR2 YFSETQ. This CDR3 spans 13 amino acids. TCRdb fed the 5' RACE reads into MiXCR, producing one record per CDR3 protein. The sample has 250,000 to 400,000 distinct CDR3 sequences; about 9.9% are singletons. Sequenced: blood, either unsorted or a sorted T cell fraction (not recorded which). This clonotype originated in a female donor with ankylosing spondylitis or in good health (not recorded which). This chain joins TRBV5-1 and TRBJ2-7; D is possibly TRBD1 (6 bases). The DNA of the CDR3 is TGCGCCAGCAGCACCCAGACAGGCTACGAGCAGTACTTC. Its translation: CASSTQTGYEQYF.